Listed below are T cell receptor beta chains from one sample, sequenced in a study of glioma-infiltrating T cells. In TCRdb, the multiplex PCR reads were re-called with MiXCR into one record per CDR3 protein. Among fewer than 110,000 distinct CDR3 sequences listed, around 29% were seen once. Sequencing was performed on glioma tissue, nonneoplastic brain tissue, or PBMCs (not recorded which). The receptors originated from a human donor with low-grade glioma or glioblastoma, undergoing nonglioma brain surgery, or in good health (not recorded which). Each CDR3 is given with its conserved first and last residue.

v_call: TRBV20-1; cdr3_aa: CSAKTLGGDTDTQYF
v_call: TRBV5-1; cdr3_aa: CASSLDTYTNTEAFF
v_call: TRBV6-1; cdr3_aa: CASSLSQDNSPLHF
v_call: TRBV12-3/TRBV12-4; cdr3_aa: CASSAGGRLTDTQYF
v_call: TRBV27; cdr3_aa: CASSFSTNRRNTEAFF
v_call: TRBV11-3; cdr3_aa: CASSLAYRTDTQYF
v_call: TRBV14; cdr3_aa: CASSGTGEMGTDTQYF
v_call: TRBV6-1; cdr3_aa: CASSRGAQETQYF
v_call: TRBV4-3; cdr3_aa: CASSQGAGGQETQYF
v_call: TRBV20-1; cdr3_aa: CSASVGGMTQYF
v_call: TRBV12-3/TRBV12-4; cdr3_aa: CASSSGRINNEQFF
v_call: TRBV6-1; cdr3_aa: CAISSGGALSTDTQYF
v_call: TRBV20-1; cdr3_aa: CSAFGGPENIQYF
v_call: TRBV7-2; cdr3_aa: CASSYRDRGTDTQYF
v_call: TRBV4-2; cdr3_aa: CASSQQTGGHEQFF
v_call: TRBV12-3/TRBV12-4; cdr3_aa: CASSQQGLSGNTIYF
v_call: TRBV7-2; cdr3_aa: CASSLGNSYSEKLFF
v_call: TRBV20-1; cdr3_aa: CSARVGYTEAFF
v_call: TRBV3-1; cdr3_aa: CASSQESVTYGYTF
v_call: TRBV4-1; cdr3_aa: CASSQNRLVTDTQYF
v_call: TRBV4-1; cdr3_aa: CASSQGGTGIVRSYGYTF
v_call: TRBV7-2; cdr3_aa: CASRQGGGGAGGYTF
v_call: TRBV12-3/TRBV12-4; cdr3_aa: CASTLEGGGPGNIQYF
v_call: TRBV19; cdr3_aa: CASSMAPGRRDQPQHF
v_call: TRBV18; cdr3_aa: CASSPPTLETQYF
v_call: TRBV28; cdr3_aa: CASSLGRGLAEKLFF
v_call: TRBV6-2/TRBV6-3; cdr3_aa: CASSYFYYEQYF
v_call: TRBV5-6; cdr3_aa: CASRNQNYEQYF
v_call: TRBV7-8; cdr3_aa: CASSSRASQPQHF